This is a list of T cell receptor beta chains from one sample in a study of cytomegalovirus exposure and HLA in healthy donors. Data came from immunoSEQ multiplex PCR; TCRdb stores just in-frame clones and leaves some out. The table has a few hundred thousand clones, 85% to 90% seen once. Sequences were obtained from PBMCs. These receptors were obtained from a woman aged 18-29 years in good health and CMV-seronegative. CDR3s include the opening cysteine and the closing phenylalanine or tryptophan. A D gene is named only where the DNA matches it firmly. Only some rows state a clone size, as once, few, many or a class for expanded clones.

CDR3nt: TGTGCCAGTGCTGCAGGGGGCGTCGGAACTGAAGCTTTCTTT
CDR3aa: CASAAGGVGTEAFF
j_gene: TRBJ1-1
d_gene: TRBD1
abundance: .
v_gene: TRBV25-1

CDR3nt: TGTGCCAGCAGTGTTCGGGCAGGGGGCACTGGAAACACCATATATTTT
CDR3aa: CASSVRAGGTGNTIYF
j_gene: TRBJ1-3
d_gene: TRBD1
abundance: .
v_gene: TRBV2

CDR3nt: TGCGCCAGCAGCCAAGGGGGACAGGGGAATGAAAAACTGTTTTTT
CDR3aa: CASSQGGQGNEKLFF
j_gene: TRBJ1-4
d_gene: TRBD1
abundance: .
v_gene: TRBV4-3

CDR3nt: TGTGCCAGCAGCGTAGGAGGGGGAGGGCAATCCTACGAGCAGTACTTC
CDR3aa: CASSVGGGGQSYEQYF
j_gene: TRBJ2-7
d_gene: .
abundance: few
v_gene: TRBV9

CDR3nt: TGTGCCAGCAGCTTATCAAGGTTAGCGGACAATGAGCAGTTCTTC
CDR3aa: CASSLSRLADNEQFF
j_gene: TRBJ2-1
d_gene: .
abundance: .
v_gene: TRBV7-3

CDR3nt: TGCGCCAGCAGCCCACTAACACACAATGAGCAGTTCTTC
CDR3aa: CASSPLTHNEQFF
j_gene: TRBJ2-1
d_gene: .
abundance: once
v_gene: TRBV4-3

CDR3nt: TGCGCCAGCAGCTCGGAGGGCCTCGGGGGGCGGGTATTTTACACTGAAGCTTTCTTT
CDR3aa: CASSSEGLGGRVFYTEAFF
j_gene: TRBJ1-1
d_gene: .
abundance: .
v_gene: TRBV5-1

CDR3nt: TGTGCCAGCGTTGGGCCAGATACGCAGTATTTT
CDR3aa: CASVGPDTQYF
j_gene: TRBJ2-3
d_gene: .
abundance: .
v_gene: TRBV27

CDR3nt: TGTGCCAGCAGTTTCGGGACTAGCGGGAGTATCGTTAGTGAGCAGTTCTTC
CDR3aa: CASSFGTSGSIVSEQFF
j_gene: TRBJ2-1
d_gene: TRBD2
abundance: .
v_gene: TRBV28

CDR3nt: TGCGCCAGCAGCTTAACTAGCGGGAGCGACGAGCAGTACTTC
CDR3aa: CASSLTSGSDEQYF
j_gene: TRBJ2-7
d_gene: TRBD2
abundance: .
v_gene: TRBV5-1

CDR3nt: TGCAGCGTTGAACCAAGGGGCACGAACACCGGGGAGCTGTTTTTT
CDR3aa: CSVEPRGTNTGELFF
j_gene: TRBJ2-2
d_gene: .
abundance: .
v_gene: TRBV29-1

CDR3nt: TGTGCCAGCAGTGTGGGGCTAGCGGGCACCTACGAGCAGTACTTC
CDR3aa: CASSVGLAGTYEQYF
j_gene: TRBJ2-7
d_gene: TRBD2
abundance: .
v_gene: TRBV2

CDR3nt: TGTGCCAGCAGTGAGTTTTTCGTCCATGAGCAGTTCTTC
CDR3aa: CASSEFFVHEQFF
j_gene: TRBJ2-1
d_gene: .
abundance: .
v_gene: TRBV6-1

CDR3nt: TGTGCCAGCAGCGAGGGACTAGCGGGAGTTTTAGGGCAGTACTTC
CDR3aa: CASSEGLAGVLGQYF
j_gene: TRBJ2-7
d_gene: TRBD2
abundance: .
v_gene: TRBV11-2

CDR3nt: TGTGCCAGCAGTGAAAGTGGGAGGGCCTCCGGACGCGGTGAGCAGTTCTTC
CDR3aa: CASSESGRASGRGEQFF
j_gene: TRBJ2-1
d_gene: TRBD2
abundance: .
v_gene: TRBV25-1

CDR3nt: TGTGCCAGCAGTTTATCGAGATCCGAGACCCAGTACTTC
CDR3aa: CASSLSRSETQYF
j_gene: TRBJ2-5
d_gene: .
abundance: .
v_gene: TRBV27

CDR3nt: TGCGCCAGCAGCCACCGGAGGGGCGAGGAAAGACCTGACTATGGCTACACCTTC
CDR3aa: CASSHRRGEERPDYGYTF
j_gene: TRBJ1-2
d_gene: .
abundance: .
v_gene: TRBV4-1

CDR3nt: TGTGCCAGCGGACAGGGGGCGAATCAGCCCCAGCATTTT
CDR3aa: CASGQGANQPQHF
j_gene: TRBJ1-5
d_gene: TRBD1
abundance: .
v_gene: TRBV2

CDR3nt: TGTGCCAGCAGTGCCTACGAAAATCAGCCCCAGCATTTT
CDR3aa: CASSAYENQPQHF
j_gene: TRBJ1-5
d_gene: .
abundance: .
v_gene: TRBV6-1

CDR3nt: TGTGCCAGCAGTTACGGGACAGGGGGTAAAGCCCAGTACTTC
CDR3aa: CASSYGTGGKAQYF
j_gene: TRBJ2-5
d_gene: TRBD1
abundance: .
v_gene: TRBV6-5

CDR3nt: TGTGCCACCAGCAGAACCAAAGCCGGGACTAGCGGCACAGATACGCAGTATTTT
CDR3aa: CATSRTKAGTSGTDTQYF
j_gene: TRBJ2-3
d_gene: TRBD2
abundance: .
v_gene: TRBV15

CDR3nt: TGTGCCAGCAGCTTATCCACAGGGTGGGGGGGAGAAGCTTTCTTT
CDR3aa: CASSLSTGWGGEAFF
j_gene: TRBJ1-1
d_gene: .
abundance: .
v_gene: TRBV7-2

CDR3nt: TGTGCCAGCAGCCAAGTGATCACTAGCGGGGGAAATGAGCAGTTCTTC
CDR3aa: CASSQVITSGGNEQFF
j_gene: TRBJ2-1
d_gene: TRBD2
abundance: .
v_gene: TRBV14

CDR3nt: TGTGCCAGCAGAGGGACTGGGGGAAGGAATCAGCCCCAGCATTTT
CDR3aa: CASRGTGGRNQPQHF
j_gene: TRBJ1-5
d_gene: .
abundance: .
v_gene: TRBV6-5

CDR3nt: TGTGCCAGCAGCCTAGCGGGAGGTGAGCAGTTCTTC
CDR3aa: CASSLAGGEQFF
j_gene: TRBJ2-1
d_gene: TRBD2
abundance: .
v_gene: TRBV11-2

CDR3nt: TGTGCCAGCAGTTTAGATTCCGGACAGGGGGCAATTTATGGGTATTTT
CDR3aa: CASSLDSGQGAIYGYF
j_gene: TRBJ2-3
d_gene: TRBD1
abundance: .
v_gene: TRBV28

CDR3nt: TGTGCCAGCGGCGGGGCAAGGAATGAGCAGTTCTTC
CDR3aa: CASGGARNEQFF
j_gene: TRBJ2-1
d_gene: .
abundance: .
v_gene: TRBV21-1

CDR3nt: TGTGCCAGCACCGCCCAGGGCAGGGGCACTGAAGCTTTCTTT
CDR3aa: CASTAQGRGTEAFF
j_gene: TRBJ1-1
d_gene: .
abundance: .
v_gene: TRBV25-1

CDR3nt: TGCAGTGCTATGTTAATCTACGAGCAGTACTTC
CDR3aa: CSAMLIYEQYF
j_gene: TRBJ2-7
d_gene: .
abundance: .
v_gene: TRBV20-1

CDR3nt: TGTGCCAGTATAGACAAGGGAGATACCGGGGAGCTGTTTTTT
CDR3aa: CASIDKGDTGELFF
j_gene: TRBJ2-2
d_gene: .
abundance: .
v_gene: TRBV19

CDR3nt: TGTGCCAGCAGGGTAGAGACTGAAGCTTTCTTT
CDR3aa: CASRVETEAFF
j_gene: TRBJ1-1
d_gene: .
abundance: .
v_gene: TRBV28

CDR3nt: TGTGCCAGCAGTTTGACAGGGGTGACCTATGGCTACACCTTC
CDR3aa: CASSLTGVTYGYTF
j_gene: TRBJ1-2
d_gene: TRBD1
abundance: .
v_gene: TRBV27

CDR3nt: TGTGCCAGCAGTGAGGGGGGGGGTGAGCAGTTCTTC
CDR3aa: CASSEGGGEQFF
j_gene: TRBJ2-1
d_gene: TRBD2
abundance: .
v_gene: TRBV6-1

CDR3nt: TGTGCCAGCAGTGGAGGACGTGGAAACACCATATATTTT
CDR3aa: CASSGGRGNTIYF
j_gene: TRBJ1-3
d_gene: .
abundance: .
v_gene: TRBV6-5

CDR3nt: TGTGCCAGCAGCAACCTGGGCGATTACGAGCAGTACTTC
CDR3aa: CASSNLGDYEQYF
j_gene: TRBJ2-7
d_gene: .
abundance: once
v_gene: TRBV5-4

CDR3nt: TGTGCCAGCAGGCCTGGGGCGACAGGGGAAAAACTGTTTTTT
CDR3aa: CASRPGATGEKLFF
j_gene: TRBJ1-4
d_gene: TRBD1
abundance: .
v_gene: TRBV6-5

CDR3nt: TGCGCCAGCAGCGTGGCCAGCGGGAGCTACAATGAGCAGTTCTTC
CDR3aa: CASSVASGSYNEQFF
j_gene: TRBJ2-1
d_gene: TRBD2
abundance: .
v_gene: TRBV5-1

CDR3nt: TGTGCCACCGTAGGACAGGCAGTATATGGCTACACCTTC
CDR3aa: CATVGQAVYGYTF
j_gene: TRBJ1-2
d_gene: .
abundance: .
v_gene: TRBV21-1

CDR3nt: TGTGCCAGCAGTAACCCAGGACAGGCGCGGGGCTACACCTTC
CDR3aa: CASSNPGQARGYTF
j_gene: TRBJ1-2
d_gene: TRBD1
abundance: once
v_gene: TRBV6-5

CDR3nt: TGTGCCAGCAGCGTACAACAGGGGACCGGGGAGCTGTTTTTT
CDR3aa: CASSVQQGTGELFF
j_gene: TRBJ2-2
d_gene: TRBD1
abundance: .
v_gene: TRBV9

CDR3nt: TGTGCCAGCAGTACTACCAGAGCGGTAAACCCCCGGTCCTACGAGCAGTACTTC
CDR3aa: CASSTTRAVNPRSYEQYF
j_gene: TRBJ2-7
d_gene: .
abundance: .
v_gene: TRBV28